One sample yielded the 5 T cell receptor beta chains listed below, sequenced in a study of OX40 agonist ivuxolimab in advanced cancers. Generated by immunoSEQ multiplex PCR, the TCRdb table keeps only in-frame clones and is missing some. The profile shows roughly 15,000 clones, 80% to 95% of them singletons. The source was CD4+ or CD8+ T cells sorted from blood, collected in a trial of the OX40 agonist ivuxolimab. Every receptor here comes from an adult with an advanced solid tumor such as melanoma, head and neck, liver or kidney cancer.

The chain has TRBV10-1 and TRBJ2-2; no reliable D call. The CDR3 totals 15 residues. Germline V gene data show CDR1 as WNHNN and CDR2 as SYGVQD (reference sequence). Trimming pared 4 bases from V and 4 bases from J, leaving 13 bases between. CDR3 protein: CASSGGLMVTGELFF. The DNA of the CDR3 is TGCGCCAGCAGTGGTGGTCTGATGGTCACCGGGGAGCTGTTTTTT.

This sequence joins TRBV9 and TRBJ2-1; either TRBD1 or TRBD2 may supply D (6 bases each). Trimming cost V 0 bases and J 8 bases, with 9 bases left between them. The germline gives CDR1 SGDLS, CDR2 YYNGEE. CDR3 length: 13 residues. The CDR3 DNA sequence: TGTGCCAGCAGCGTAGGGGGGGCGGATGAGCAGTTCTTC. It yields the protein CASSVGGADEQFF. Combining the CDR3 with reference TRBV9 and TRBJ2-1 gives the whole variable domain DSGVTQTPKHLITATGQRVTLRCSPRSGDLSVYWYQQSLDQGLQFLIQYYNGEERAKGNILERFSAQQFPDLHSELNLSSLELGDSALYFCASSVGGADEQFFGPGTRLTVL.

Note on this clone: One junction end disagrees with the germline gene, perhaps due to a read error. The chain joins TRBV7-6 to TRBJ2-5; no reliable D call. Germline V gene lookup returns CDR1 SGHVS and CDR2 FNYEAQ. This CDR3 region has 14 residues. CDR3 in DNA: TGTGCCAGCAGCTTAGGAACAGACCAAGAGATCCAGTACTTC. The encoded protein is CASSLGTDQEIQYF.

The chain combines TRBV19 with TRBJ2-7; D unclear. This CDR3 contains 13 residues. Germline V lookup: CDR1 LNHDA, CDR2 SQIVND (reference sequence). The V gene lost 5 bases and the J gene lost 3 bases, with 11 bases spanning the gap. The CDR3 DNA reads TGTGCCAGTAGTCCCTCGGCTGTCTACGAGCAGTACTTC. Residues: CASSPSAVYEQYF.

This sequence joins TRBV27 and TRBJ1-1; a possible D gene is TRBD1 (5 bases). Trimming left V 5 bases short and J 3 bases short, with 19 bases between. The CDR3 runs to 16 residues. Germline-derived CDR1 and CDR2 are MNHEY and SMNVEV (reference sequence). CDR3 bases: TGTGCCAGCAGTGTGTCCGGGACCAACCTTTACACTGAAGCTTTCTTT. Residues: CASSVSGTNLYTEAFF.